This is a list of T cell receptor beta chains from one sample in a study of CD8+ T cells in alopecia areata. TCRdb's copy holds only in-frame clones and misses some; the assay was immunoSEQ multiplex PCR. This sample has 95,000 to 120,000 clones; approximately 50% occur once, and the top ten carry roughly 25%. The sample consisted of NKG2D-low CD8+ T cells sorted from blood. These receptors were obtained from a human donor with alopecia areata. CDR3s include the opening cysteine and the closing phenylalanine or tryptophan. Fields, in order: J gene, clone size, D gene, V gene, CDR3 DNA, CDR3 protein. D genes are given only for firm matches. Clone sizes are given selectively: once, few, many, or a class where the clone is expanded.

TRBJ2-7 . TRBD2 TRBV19 TGTGCCAGTAGCGACAGCGGGAGGTACGAGCAGTACTTC CASSDSGRYEQYF
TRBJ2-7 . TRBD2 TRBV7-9 TGTGCCAGCAGCCCTAGCGGGAGGGCCTACGAGCAGTACTTC CASSPSGRAYEQYF
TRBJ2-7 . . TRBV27 TGTGCCAGCACGGACGGTTCCTACGAGCAGTACTTC CASTDGSYEQYF
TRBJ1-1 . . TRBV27 TGTGCCAGCAGGATTAACACTGAAGCTTTCTTT CASRINTEAFF
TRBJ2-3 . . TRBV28 TGTGCCAGCAGTTTGGGCATTGGCGGGGCTGTCACAGATACGCAGTATTTT CASSLGIGGAVTDTQYF
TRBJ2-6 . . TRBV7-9 TGTGCCAGCAGCTTCGGGTCGAACGTCCTGACTTTC CASSFGSNVLTF
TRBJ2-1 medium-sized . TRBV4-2 TGTGCCAGCAGCCAAGATCTGTTTGAGCAGTTCTTC CASSQDLFEQFF
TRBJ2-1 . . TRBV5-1 TGCGCCAGCAGCGGGGGCGACAATGAGCAGTTCTTC CASSGGDNEQFF
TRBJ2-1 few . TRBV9 TGTGCCAGCAGCTCCGGGCGGGGGCAGTTCTTC CASSSGRGQFF
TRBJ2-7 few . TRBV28 TGTGCCAGCAGTGTCACGGACGAGCAGTACTTC CASSVTDEQYF
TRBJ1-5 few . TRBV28 TGTGCCACCGTACTTTACTGGGGGATCGGCAATCAGCCCCAGCATTTT CATVLYWGIGNQPQHF
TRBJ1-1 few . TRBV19 TGTGCCAGTAGTATAGGGGGAGGAGGGAACACTGAAGCTTTCTTT CASSIGGGGNTEAFF
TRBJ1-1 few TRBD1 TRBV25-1 TGTGCCAGCAGGGGACAGGGGAACACTGAAGCTTTCTTT CASRGQGNTEAFF
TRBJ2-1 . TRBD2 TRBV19 TGTGCCAGTAGACCACCGGGACTAGCGGGAGGGGATGAGCAGTTCTTC CASRPPGLAGGDEQFF
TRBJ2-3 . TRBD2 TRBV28 TGTGCCAGCAATCCCCTCAAGCGGGAGACAGATACGCAGTATTTT CASNPLKRETDTQYF
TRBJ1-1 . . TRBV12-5 TGTGCTAGTGCAATGAACACTGAAGCTTTCTTT CASAMNTEAFF
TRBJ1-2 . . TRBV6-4 TGTGCCAGCAGTGTGTCAGGGGAGACTAACTATGGCTACACCTTC CASSVSGETNYGYTF
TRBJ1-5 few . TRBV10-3 TGTGCCATCAGTGAGGGGGATTATAGCAATCAGCCCCAGCATTTT CAISEGDYSNQPQHF
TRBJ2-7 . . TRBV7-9 TGTGCCAGCAGCCACCCCCAGGGCTCCTACGAGCAGTACTTC CASSHPQGSYEQYF
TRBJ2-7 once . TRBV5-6 TGTGCCAGCAGCTCCTTTTTTCCGGGACTTAACGAGCAGTACTTC CASSSFFPGLNEQYF
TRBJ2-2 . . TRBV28 TGTGCCAGCAGTTCTTGGGACTTGTCGGGAATCGGTGCGGAGCTGTTTTTT CASSSWDLSGIGAELFF
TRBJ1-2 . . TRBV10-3 TGTGCCATCAGTGAGGGGGGCGTCTATGGCTACACCTTC CAISEGGVYGYTF
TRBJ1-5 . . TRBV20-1 TGCAGTGCTAGCGGCACGGGGCCCCAGCATTTT CSASGTGPQHF
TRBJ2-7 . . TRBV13 TGTGCCAGCAGCCCAACATCCTCAAGCTCCTACGAGCAGTACTTC CASSPTSSSSYEQYF
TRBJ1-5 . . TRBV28 TGTGCCAGCAGTCCCGTGAATCAGCCCCAGCATTTT CASSPVNQPQHF
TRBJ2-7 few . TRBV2 TGTGCCCTGAGAAGGGTGGCCTACGAGCAGTACTTC CALRRVAYEQYF
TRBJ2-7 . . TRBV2 TGTGCCAGCAGTGAAGCTTTCTGGGACCGCCGTGTATCGGAGTACTTC CASSEAFWDRRVSEYF